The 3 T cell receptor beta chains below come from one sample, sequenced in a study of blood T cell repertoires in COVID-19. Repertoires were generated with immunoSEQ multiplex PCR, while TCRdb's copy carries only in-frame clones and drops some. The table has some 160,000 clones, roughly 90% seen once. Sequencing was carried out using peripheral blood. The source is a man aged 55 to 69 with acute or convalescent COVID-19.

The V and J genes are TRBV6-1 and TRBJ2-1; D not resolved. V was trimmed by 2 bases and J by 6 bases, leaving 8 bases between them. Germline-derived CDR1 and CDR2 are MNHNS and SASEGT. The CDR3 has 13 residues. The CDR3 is CASSEHHGNEQFF. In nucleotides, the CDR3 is TGTGCCAGCAGTGAACACCACGGCAATGAGCAGTTCTTC.

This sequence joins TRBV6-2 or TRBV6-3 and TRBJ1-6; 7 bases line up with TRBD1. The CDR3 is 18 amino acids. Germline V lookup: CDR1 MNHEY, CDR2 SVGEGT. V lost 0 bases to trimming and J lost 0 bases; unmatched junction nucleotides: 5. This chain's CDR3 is CASSYSGRGSSYNSPLHF. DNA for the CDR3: TGTGCCAGCAGTTACTCGGGCAGGGGGAGCTCCTATAATTCACCCCTCCACTTT.

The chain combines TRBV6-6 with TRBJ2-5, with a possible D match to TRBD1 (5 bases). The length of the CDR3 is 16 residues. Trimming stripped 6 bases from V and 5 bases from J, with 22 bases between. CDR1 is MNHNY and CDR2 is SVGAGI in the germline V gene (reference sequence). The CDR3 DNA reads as TGTGCCAGCAGCACCGGGCCGACAGACCCTACCGAGACCCAGTACTTC. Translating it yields CASSTGPTDPTETQYF.